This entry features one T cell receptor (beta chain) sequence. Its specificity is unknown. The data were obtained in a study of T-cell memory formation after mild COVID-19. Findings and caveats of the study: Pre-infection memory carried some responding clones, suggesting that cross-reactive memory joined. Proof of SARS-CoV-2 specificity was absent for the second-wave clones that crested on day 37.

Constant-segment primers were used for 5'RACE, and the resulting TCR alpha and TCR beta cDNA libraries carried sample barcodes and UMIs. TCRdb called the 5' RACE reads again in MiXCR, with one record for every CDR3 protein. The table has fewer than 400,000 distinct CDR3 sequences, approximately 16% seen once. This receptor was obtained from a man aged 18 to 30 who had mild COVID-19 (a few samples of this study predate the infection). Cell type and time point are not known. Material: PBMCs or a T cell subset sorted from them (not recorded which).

CDR3 residues: CASSLISGGSYEQYF. In nucleotides, the CDR3 is TGTGCCAGCAGCTTGATTAGCGGGGGTTCCTACGAGCAGTACTTC. J is TRBJ2-7 and V is TRBV5-6; 9 nucleotides line up with TRBD2. Germline V CDR1 and CDR2: SGHDT, YYEEEE. Unmatched junction bases numbered 3, after V lost 1 base and J lost 1 base. The CDR3 consists of 15 residues.